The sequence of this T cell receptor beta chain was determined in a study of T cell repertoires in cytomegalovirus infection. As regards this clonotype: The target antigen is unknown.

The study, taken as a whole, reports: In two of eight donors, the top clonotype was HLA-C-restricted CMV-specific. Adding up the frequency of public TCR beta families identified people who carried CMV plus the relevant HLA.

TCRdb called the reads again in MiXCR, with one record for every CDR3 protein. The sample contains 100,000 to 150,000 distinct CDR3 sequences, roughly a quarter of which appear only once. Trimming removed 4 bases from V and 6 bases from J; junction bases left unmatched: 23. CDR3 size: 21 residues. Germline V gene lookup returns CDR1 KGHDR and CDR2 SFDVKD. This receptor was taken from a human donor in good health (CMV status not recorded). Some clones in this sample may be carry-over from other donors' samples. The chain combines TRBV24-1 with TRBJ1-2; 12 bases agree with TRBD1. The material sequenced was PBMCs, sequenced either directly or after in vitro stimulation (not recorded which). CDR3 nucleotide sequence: TGTGCCACCAGTGACCCAACGAGGACCGGGACAGGGGGCTCAAGAGCCAATGGCTACACCTTC. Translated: CATSDPTRTGTGGSRANGYTF.